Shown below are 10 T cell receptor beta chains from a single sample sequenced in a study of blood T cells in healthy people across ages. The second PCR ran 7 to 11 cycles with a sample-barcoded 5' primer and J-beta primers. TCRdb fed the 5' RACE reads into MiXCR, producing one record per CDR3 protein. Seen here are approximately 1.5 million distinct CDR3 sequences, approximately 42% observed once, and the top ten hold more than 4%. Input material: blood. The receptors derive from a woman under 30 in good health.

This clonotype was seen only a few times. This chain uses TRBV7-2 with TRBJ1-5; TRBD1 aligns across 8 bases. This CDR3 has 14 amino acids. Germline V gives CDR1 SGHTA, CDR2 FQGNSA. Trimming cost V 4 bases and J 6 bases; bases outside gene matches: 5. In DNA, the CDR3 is TGTGCCAGCAGCTCGACAGGGGCCGTTCAGCCCCAGCATTTT. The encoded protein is CASSSTGAVQPQHF.

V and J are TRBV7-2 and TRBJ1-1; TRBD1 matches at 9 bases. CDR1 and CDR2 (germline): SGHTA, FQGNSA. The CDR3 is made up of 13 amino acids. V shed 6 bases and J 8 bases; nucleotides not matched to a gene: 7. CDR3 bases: TGTGCCAGCAGAACCGGGACAGGGATAGAAGCTTTCTTT. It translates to CASRTGTGIEAFF.

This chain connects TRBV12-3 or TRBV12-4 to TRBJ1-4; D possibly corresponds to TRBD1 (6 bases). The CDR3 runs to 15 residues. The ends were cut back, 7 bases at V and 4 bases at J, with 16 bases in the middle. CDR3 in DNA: TGTGCCAGCACCCTCCAGGGGCAGGTTAATGAAAAACTGTTTTTT. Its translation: CASTLQGQVNEKLFF.

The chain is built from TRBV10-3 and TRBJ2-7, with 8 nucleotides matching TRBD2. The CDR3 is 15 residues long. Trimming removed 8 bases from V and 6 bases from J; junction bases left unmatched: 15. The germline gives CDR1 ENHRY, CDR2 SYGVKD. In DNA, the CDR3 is TGTGCCATCGGGCGACGGCGGGAGGAGGGGTCCGAGCAGTACTTC. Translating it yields CAIGRRREEGSEQYF.

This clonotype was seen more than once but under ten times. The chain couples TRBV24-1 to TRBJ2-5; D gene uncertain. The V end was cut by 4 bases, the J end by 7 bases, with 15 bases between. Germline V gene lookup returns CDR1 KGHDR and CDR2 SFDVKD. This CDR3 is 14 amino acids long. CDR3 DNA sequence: TGTGCCACCAGTGAGAGTCCCGAATCATGGACCCAGTACTTC. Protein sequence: CATSESPESWTQYF.

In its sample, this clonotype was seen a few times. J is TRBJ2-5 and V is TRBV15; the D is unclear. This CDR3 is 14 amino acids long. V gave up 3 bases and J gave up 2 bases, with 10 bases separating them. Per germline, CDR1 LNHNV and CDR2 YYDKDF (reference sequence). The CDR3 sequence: CATSRALGQETQYF. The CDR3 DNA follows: TGTGCCACCAGCAGGGCGTTAGGGCAAGAGACCCAGTACTTC.

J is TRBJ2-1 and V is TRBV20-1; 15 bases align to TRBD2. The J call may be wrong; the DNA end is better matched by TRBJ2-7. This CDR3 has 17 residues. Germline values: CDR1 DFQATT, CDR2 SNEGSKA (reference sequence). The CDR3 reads CSATGTSGRSSYNEQYF. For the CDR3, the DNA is TGCAGTGCTACCGGGACTAGCGGGAGGAGCTCCTACAATGAGCAGTACTTC.

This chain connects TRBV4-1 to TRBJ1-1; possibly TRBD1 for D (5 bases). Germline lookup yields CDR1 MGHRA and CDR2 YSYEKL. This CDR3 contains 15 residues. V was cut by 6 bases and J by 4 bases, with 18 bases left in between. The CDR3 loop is CASSSQVGGTTEAFF. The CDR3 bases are TGCGCCAGCAGTTCCCAAGTGGGGGGGACCACTGAAGCTTTCTTT.

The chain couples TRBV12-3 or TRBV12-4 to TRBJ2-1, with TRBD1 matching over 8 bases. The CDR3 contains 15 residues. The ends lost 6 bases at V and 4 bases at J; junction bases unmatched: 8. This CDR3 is CASSQTGVSYNEQFF. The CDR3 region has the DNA TGTGCCAGCAGCCAGACAGGGGTTTCATACAATGAGCAGTTCTTC.

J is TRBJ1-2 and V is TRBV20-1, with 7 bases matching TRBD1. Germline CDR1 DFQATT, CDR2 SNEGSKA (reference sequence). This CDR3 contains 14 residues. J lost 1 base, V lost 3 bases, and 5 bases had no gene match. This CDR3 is CSASRDSNNYGYTF. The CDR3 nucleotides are TGCAGTGCTAGTCGGGACAGCAATAACTATGGCTACACCTTC.